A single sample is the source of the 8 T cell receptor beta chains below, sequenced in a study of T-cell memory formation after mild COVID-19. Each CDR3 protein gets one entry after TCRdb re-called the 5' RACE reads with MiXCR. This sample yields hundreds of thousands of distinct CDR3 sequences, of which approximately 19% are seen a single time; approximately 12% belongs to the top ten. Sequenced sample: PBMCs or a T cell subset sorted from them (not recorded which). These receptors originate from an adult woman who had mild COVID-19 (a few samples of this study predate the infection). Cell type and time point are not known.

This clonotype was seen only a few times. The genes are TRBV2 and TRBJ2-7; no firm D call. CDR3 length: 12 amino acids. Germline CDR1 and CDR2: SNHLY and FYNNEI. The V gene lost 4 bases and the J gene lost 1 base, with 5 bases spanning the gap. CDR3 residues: CASSGHSYEQYF. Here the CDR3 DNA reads TGTGCCAGCAGTGGACATTCCTACGAGCAGTACTTC.

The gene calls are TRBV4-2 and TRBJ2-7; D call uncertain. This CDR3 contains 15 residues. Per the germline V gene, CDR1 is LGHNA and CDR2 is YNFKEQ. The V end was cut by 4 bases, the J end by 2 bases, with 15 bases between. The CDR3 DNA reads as TGTGCCAGCAGCCCGATTCCGACTGGGGCCTACGAGCAGTACTTC. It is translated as CASSPIPTGAYEQYF.

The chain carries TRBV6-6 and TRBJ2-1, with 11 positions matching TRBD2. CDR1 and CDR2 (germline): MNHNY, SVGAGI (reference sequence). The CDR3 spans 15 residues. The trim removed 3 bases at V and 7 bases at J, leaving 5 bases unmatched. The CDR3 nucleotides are TGTGCCAGCAGTTATCTCCTAGCGGGAGGAAATGAGCAGTTCTTC. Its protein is CASSYLLAGGNEQFF.

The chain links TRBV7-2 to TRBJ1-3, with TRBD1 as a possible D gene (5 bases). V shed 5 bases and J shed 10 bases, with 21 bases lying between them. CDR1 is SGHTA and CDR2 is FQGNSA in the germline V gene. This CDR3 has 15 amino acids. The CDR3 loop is CASSRRRGTIRTIYF. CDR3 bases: TGTGCCAGCAGCCGCAGACGAGGGACGATAAGGACCATATATTTT.

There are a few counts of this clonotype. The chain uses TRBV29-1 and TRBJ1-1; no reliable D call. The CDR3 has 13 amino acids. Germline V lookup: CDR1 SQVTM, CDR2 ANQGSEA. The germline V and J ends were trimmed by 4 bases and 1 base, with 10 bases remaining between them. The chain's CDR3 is CSVVSRPNTEAFF. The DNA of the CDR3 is TGCAGCGTTGTCAGTCGGCCGAACACTGAAGCTTTCTTT.

In DNA, the CDR3 is TGCAGTGCTAGAGATGGGATTCCCCCAACCTACGAGCAGTACTTC. It codes for CSARDGIPPTYEQYF. This chain joins TRBV20-1 and TRBJ2-7; D call uncertain. The CDR3 has 15 amino acids. Germline CDR1 is DFQATT and CDR2 is SNEGSKA (reference sequence). The V end was cut by 0 bases, the J end by 2 bases, with 14 bases between.

CDR3: CASSEDGNNEQFF. The DNA of the CDR3 is TGTGCCAGCAGTGAAGACGGGAACAATGAGCAGTTCTTC. The rearrangement uses TRBV2 and TRBJ2-1, with D maybe TRBD2 (5 bases). V was shortened by 1 base and J by 5 bases, with 6 bases between the two germline ends. Germline V gene data show CDR1 as SNHLY and CDR2 as FYNNEI. This CDR3 comprises 13 residues.

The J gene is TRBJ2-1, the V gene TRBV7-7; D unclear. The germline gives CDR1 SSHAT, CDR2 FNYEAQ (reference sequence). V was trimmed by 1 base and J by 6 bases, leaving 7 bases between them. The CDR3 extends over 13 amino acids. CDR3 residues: CASSLEVGNEQFF. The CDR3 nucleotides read TGTGCCAGCAGCTTAGAAGTTGGCAATGAGCAGTTCTTC.